Each of the 32 T cell receptor beta chains below was sequenced from the same sample in a study of blood T cell repertoires in COVID-19. Repertoires were generated with immunoSEQ multiplex PCR, while TCRdb's copy carries only in-frame clones and drops some. The sample has over 350,000 clones; approximately 90% are singletons. The sample was PBMCs or T cells enriched from blood (not recorded which). The origin of the receptors is a woman under 30 with acute COVID-19.

The J gene is TRBJ2-2, the V gene TRBV5-1, with TRBD1 matching 10 bases. With 0 bases clipped from V and 3 bases from J, the junction kept 2 bases outside the gene matches. The germline CDR1 and CDR2 sequences are SGHRS and YFSETQ. The CDR3 is 16 residues long. The CDR3 sequence is CASSLGTGGDTGELFF. CDR3 nucleotide sequence: TGCGCCAGCAGCTTGGGGACAGGGGGTGACACCGGGGAGCTGTTTTTT.

This rearrangement joins TRBV7-2 to TRBJ2-1; D is possibly TRBD2 (5 bases). This CDR3 has 14 amino acids. Trimming took off 5 bases at V and 9 bases at J, with 17 bases between the two ends. The germline CDR1 and CDR2 sequences are SGHTA and FQGNSA. The CDR3 nucleotides are TGTGCCAGCAGCCCCGGAGGAAAAATTGGTGAGCAGTTCTTC. This gives the protein CASSPGGKIGEQFF.

This clone showed up just a few times. This chain links TRBV7-5 with TRBJ1-6; the table's D call of TRBD1 was not tested on the DNA. TRBV7-5 is labeled a pseudogene. The CDR3 length is 15 residues. The CDR3 sequence is CARSTVGTGDSPLHF. The CDR3 nucleotides read TGTGCCAGAAGCACTGTCGGGACAGGGGATTCACCCCTCCACTTT.

This sequence joins TRBV5-4 and TRBJ1-2; TRBD1 matches at 9 bases. The CDR3 is 16 residues long. J lost 8 bases, V lost 5 bases, and 16 bases had no gene match. The germline gives CDR1 SGHNT, CDR2 YYREEE (reference sequence). This CDR3 reads CASRKGTGNSGGGYTF. The DNA of the CDR3 is TGTGCCAGCAGGAAAGGGACAGGGAATTCGGGAGGCGGCTACACCTTC. Drawing the rest from reference TRBV5-4 and TRBJ1-2, the complete variable domain is ETGVTQSPTHLIKTRGQQVTLRCSSQSGHNTVSWYQQALGQGPQFIFQYYREEENGRGNFPPRFSGLQFPNYSSELNVNALELDDSALYLCASRKGTGNSGGGYTFGSGTRLTVV.

The chain is built from TRBV11-2 and TRBJ2-7, with D perhaps matching TRBD2 (6 bases). This CDR3 region has 15 residues. CDR1 and CDR2 (germline): SGHAT, FQNNGV. V was cut by 4 bases and J by 2 bases, with 15 bases left in between. The CDR3: CASSSRLVPTYEQYF. The CDR3 nucleotides are TGTGCCAGCAGCTCAAGACTAGTCCCGACCTACGAGCAGTACTTC.

This chain joins TRBV15 and TRBJ2-5, with TRBD1 matching over 8 bases. Per germline, CDR1 LNHNV and CDR2 YYDKDF (reference sequence). The CDR3 extends over 16 amino acids. The junction had 11 bases not matched to a gene; V was cut back by 4 bases and J by 4 bases. The CDR3: CATSKGGTGWGETQYF. The CDR3 bases are TGTGCCACCAGCAAGGGTGGGACAGGTTGGGGAGAGACCCAGTACTTC.

This chain uses TRBV7-2 with TRBJ2-7; TRBD1 aligns across 8 bases. V shed 5 bases, J shed 3 bases, and the junction held 6 bases outside the gene matches. This CDR3 is 14 amino acids long. Germline CDR1 SGHTA, CDR2 FQGNSA. For the CDR3, the DNA is TGTGCCAGCAGCCGGGGACAGGCGTACTACGAGCAGTACTTC. Protein sequence: CASSRGQAYYEQYF.

The CDR3, as DNA: TGTGCTAGTGGTTTGGTAACGCACCCCGGACAGGGCATAATAACTAATGAAAAACTGTTTTTT. Residues: CASGLVTHPGQGIITNEKLFF. The chain is built from TRBV12-5 and TRBJ1-4, with 8 bases identical to TRBD1. CDR1 is LGHNT, CDR2 FRNRAP, per germline. The CDR3 extends over 21 amino acids. V trimming: 0 bases; J trimming: 1 base; junction bases outside the gene matches: 16.

This chain uses TRBV10-3 with TRBJ1-3, with D perhaps matching TRBD1 (6 bases). Germline CDR1 ENHRY, CDR2 SYGVKD. This CDR3 has 14 amino acids. V was trimmed by 5 bases and J by 3 bases, leaving 11 bases between them. Here the CDR3 DNA reads TGTGCCATCAGTCGGACAGTTCGTGGAAACACCATATATTTT. Protein sequence: CAISRTVRGNTIYF.

V is TRBV2 and J is TRBJ1-3; D may be TRBD1 (5 bases). This CDR3 spans 13 amino acids. V was cut by 6 bases and J by 0 bases, with 6 bases left in between. Looked up from germline, CDR1 is SNHLY and CDR2 is FYNNEI. The CDR3 DNA follows: TGTGCCAGCAGACAGGACTCTGGAAACACCATATATTTT. This encodes CASRQDSGNTIYF.

This chain links TRBV27 with TRBJ2-2; 10 bases align to TRBD2. With 4 bases clipped from V and 1 base from J, the junction kept 3 bases outside the gene matches. Germline values: CDR1 MNHEY, CDR2 SMNVEV (reference sequence). The CDR3 loop spans 16 amino acids. CDR3 coding DNA: TGTGCCAGCAGTTCTAGCGGGAGATTGAACACCGGGGAGCTGTTTTTT. Its protein product is CASSSSGRLNTGELFF.

V gene TRBV3-1 (or the pseudogene TRBV3-2) combines with J gene TRBJ2-7; 9 bases align to TRBD2. This CDR3 is 16 amino acids long. CDR1 LGHDT and CDR2 YNNKEL come from the germline V gene (reference sequence). The J segment lost 4 bases and the V segment lost 0 bases, leaving 7 bases of the junction unmatched. The CDR3 reads CASSQDGAGGPYEQYF. The DNA for the CDR3 is TGTGCCAGCAGCCAAGACGGGGCGGGAGGGCCGTACGAGCAGTACTTC.

The chain carries TRBV5-1 and TRBJ2-7; D is perhaps TRBD2 (5 bases). The CDR3 sequence is 14 residues long. Germline assignment: CDR1 SGHRS and CDR2 YFSETQ. V shed 3 bases and J shed 1 base, with 11 bases lying between them. The CDR3 loop reads CASSWLEASYEQYF. DNA for the CDR3: TGCGCCAGCAGCTGGCTGGAGGCTTCCTACGAGCAGTACTTC.

V gene TRBV7-2 combines with J gene TRBJ2-2; 7 nucleotides agree with TRBD1. The germline V gene has CDR1 SGHTA and CDR2 FQGNSA. The CDR3 covers 14 residues. V trimming: 5 bases; J trimming: 7 bases; junction bases outside the gene matches: 7. The CDR3 DNA follows: TGTGCCAGCAGCGTGGACCCAGGGGGCGGGGAGCTGTTTTTT. Protein product: CASSVDPGGGELFF.

CDR3 sequence reads: CASSLVVTLDYNEQFF. The CDR3 coding sequence is TGTGCCAGCAGCTTAGTGGTGACTTTGGACTACAATGAGCAGTTCTTC. The V call is TRBV7-9, the J call TRBJ2-1; D unclear. V shed 1 base and J shed 3 bases, with 13 bases lying between them. Germline CDR1 and CDR2: SEHNR and FQNEAQ (reference sequence). This CDR3 comprises 16 residues.

The rearrangement uses TRBV7-2 and TRBJ2-3; D is perhaps TRBD2 (5 bases). The CDR3 spans 15 residues. V lost 5 bases and J 2 bases, leaving 14 bases between the germline ends. Per the germline V gene, CDR1 is SGHTA and CDR2 is FQGNSA. The CDR3 DNA reads as TGTGCCAGCAGCGAGGGCCCGGGTTCCACAGATACGCAGTATTTT. This sequence encodes CASSEGPGSTDTQYF.

The V and J genes are TRBV5-4 and TRBJ2-7; 9 bases line up with TRBD1. This CDR3 is 15 amino acids long. Trimming cost V 4 bases and J 6 bases; bases outside gene matches: 11. The germline V gene encodes CDR1 SGHNT and CDR2 YYREEE (reference sequence). This CDR3 reads CASSKGGTGLFEQYF. The CDR3 nucleotides read TGTGCCAGCAGCAAGGGAGGGACAGGGCTATTCGAGCAGTACTTC.

The gene calls are TRBV5-1 and TRBJ1-1; D is perhaps TRBD1 (5 bases). Deletions cut 0 bases from V and 8 bases from J, with 8 bases between. Germline V gene sequence: CDR1 SGHRS, CDR2 YFSETQ. The CDR3 spans 12 residues. CDR3 region: CASSLVDSEAFF. The CDR3 nucleotides read TGCGCCAGCAGCTTGGTAGACAGCGAAGCTTTCTTT.

The chain is built from TRBV6-5 and TRBJ1-2; the D is unclear. The ends were cut back, 5 bases at V and 3 bases at J, with 10 bases in the middle. The CDR3 length is 13 residues. CDR1 is MNHEY and CDR2 is SVGAGI in the germline V gene. The CDR3: CASSREGYYGYTF. The CDR3 DNA follows: TGTGCCAGCAGTAGAGAGGGCTACTATGGCTACACCTTC.

The chain joins TRBV4-3 to TRBJ2-2, with TRBD1 matching over 8 bases. The CDR3 is 18 amino acids. After removal of 4 bases from V and 3 bases from J, the junction contained 13 bases not matched to a gene. Germline V lookup: CDR1 LGHNA, CDR2 YSLEER. The CDR3 DNA reads TGCGCCAGCAGCCGCTACGGACAGGGCGTTTCAGACACCGGGGAGCTGTTTTTT. Translated, it gives CASSRYGQGVSDTGELFF.

The rearrangement uses TRBV28 and TRBJ2-1; D remains unclear. In germline, CDR1 is MDHEN, CDR2 SYDVKM. CDR3 length equals 11 residues. V was shortened by 9 bases and J by 9 bases, with 12 bases between the two germline ends. The CDR3 loop reads CASVNSGEQFF. Written as DNA, the CDR3 is TGTGCCAGTGTTAATTCCGGTGAGCAGTTCTTC. Drawing the rest from reference TRBV28 and TRBJ2-1, the complete variable domain is DVKVTQSSRYLVKRTGEKVFLECVQDMDHENMFWYRQDPGLGLRLIYFSYDVKMKEKGDIPEGYSVSREKKERFSLILESASTNQTSMYLCASVNSGEQFFGPGTRLTVL.

This chain joins TRBV27 and TRBJ2-7, with 7 bases identical to TRBD2. Germline CDR1 reads MNHEY; CDR2 reads SMNVEV (reference sequence). This CDR3 region has 14 residues. Trimming took 1 base from V and 4 from J; bases not matched to a gene: 4. As DNA, the CDR3 is TGTGCCAGCAGTTTATTAGTAGCGGGTTACGAGCAGTACTTC. Translating it yields CASSLLVAGYEQYF.

This clone was seen just once. The rearrangement joins TRBV6-5 to TRBJ1-1, with D uncertain. The germline V and J ends were trimmed by 3 bases and 0 bases, with 14 bases remaining between them. Germline V gene lookup returns CDR1 MNHEY and CDR2 SVGAGI. The CDR3 contains 16 residues. The CDR3 is CASSYLNEGLNTEAFF. CDR3 DNA: TGTGCCAGCAGTTATTTGAACGAGGGCCTGAACACTGAAGCTTTCTTT.

The chain joins TRBV19 to TRBJ1-1; D unresolved. The CDR3 consists of 14 residues. The V end lost 5 bases, the J end lost 5 bases, and 15 bases lay between the germline ends. Germline CDR1 and CDR2: LNHDA and SQIVND (reference sequence). CDR3 coding DNA: TGTGCCAGTAGTCCCCGGGTGATGGAGACTGAAGCTTTCTTT. The encoded protein is CASSPRVMETEAFF.

The chain links TRBV5-4 to TRBJ2-7, with 9 bases identical to TRBD1. The CDR3 runs 15 residues. CDR1 SGHNT and CDR2 YYREEE come from the germline V gene (reference sequence). The ends lost 2 bases at V and 5 bases at J; junction bases unmatched: 8. CDR3: CASSFSGTGWHEQYF. CDR3 DNA sequence: TGTGCCAGCAGCTTTTCCGGGACAGGGTGGCACGAGCAGTACTTC.

Points on this clone: The identical CDR3 is also encoded by other nucleotide sequences in the sample. The gene calls are TRBV29-1 and TRBJ2-2; D not resolved. Germline CDR1 reads SQVTM; CDR2 reads ANQGSEA. The CDR3 covers 12 residues. Trimming took off 3 bases at V and 5 bases at J, with 7 bases between the two ends. CDR3 nucleotides: TGCAGCGTTGAGAGGCAGACCGGGGAGCTGTTTTTT. It encodes CSVERQTGELFF.

This clone was seen once. The rearrangement uses TRBV6-9 and TRBJ2-1, with D possibly matching TRBD2 (5 bases). With 2 bases removed from V and 0 bases from J, the gap between germline ends came to 14 bases. Germline CDR1 is MNHGY and CDR2 is SVAAGI. The CDR3 runs 17 residues. CDR3 nucleotides: TGTGCCAGCAGTTATACCCGGGGAATGTGCTCCTACAATGAGCAGTTCTTC. Translated: CASSYTRGMCSYNEQFF.

CDR3 bases: TGTGCCAGCAGCTTGAACCCAGGGGTTTCCTACGAGCAGTACTTC. It is translated as CASSLNPGVSYEQYF. V is TRBV11-2 and J is TRBJ2-7, with D perhaps TRBD1 (6 bases). Germline CDR1 SGHAT, CDR2 FQNNGV. CDR3 length: 15 amino acids. Trimming left V 3 bases short and J 1 base short, with 13 bases between.

The rearrangement joins TRBV2 to TRBJ1-1, with 10 bases matching TRBD1. From germline, CDR1 is SNHLY and CDR2 FYNNEI. The CDR3 length is 15 residues. The V and J ends lost 2 bases and 7 bases, in that order; junction bases with no gene match: 7. The DNA for the CDR3 is TGTGCCAGCAGTGAAAGCCCCGGGACAGGGGTTGAAGCTTTCTTT. It is translated as CASSESPGTGVEAFF.

The chain links TRBV19 to TRBJ1-5, with TRBD1 as a possible D gene (5 bases). The CDR3 is 13 amino acids. CDR1 and CDR2 (germline): LNHDA, SQIVND (reference sequence). Trimming shortened V by 10 bases and J by 1 base, and 11 bases separated the two germline ends. The CDR3 sequence: CANNRSSNQPQHF. The DNA for the CDR3 is TGTGCCAACAACAGGTCGAGCAATCAGCCCCAGCATTTT. Drawing the rest from reference TRBV19 and TRBJ1-5, the complete variable domain is DGGITQSPKYLFRKEGQNVTLSCEQNLNHDAMYWYRQDPGQGLRLIYYSQIVNDFQKGDIAEGYSVSREKKESFPLTVTSAQKNPTAFYLCANNRSSNQPQHFGDGTRLSIL.

The V gene is TRBV3-1 (or the pseudogene TRBV3-2), the J gene TRBJ2-7; 8 bases align to TRBD2. Germline values: CDR1 LGHDT, CDR2 YNNKEL (reference sequence). V shed 4 bases and J 0 bases; nucleotides not matched to a gene: 8. The CDR3 contains 16 residues. This CDR3 is CASSLNRGGISYEQYF. DNA of the CDR3: TGTGCCAGCAGCCTTAACCGGGGGGGAATCTCCTACGAGCAGTACTTC.

The chain is built from TRBV5-8 and TRBJ2-7; D may be TRBD1 or TRBD2 (5 bases each). This CDR3 spans 13 amino acids. CDR1 and CDR2 from the germline V gene are SGHTS and YDEGEE. Trimming left V 4 bases short and J 2 bases short, with 10 bases between. The CDR3 nucleotides read TGTGCCAGCAGCCTGGGGCGGGCCTACGAGCAGTACTTC. Encoded protein: CASSLGRAYEQYF.